A single count supports the clone carrying this TCR beta chain. Its antigen remains unknown. Germline CDR1 MNHEY, CDR2 SMNVEV (reference sequence). The CDR3 runs to 13 residues. The V end lost 5 bases, the J end lost 0 bases, and 7 bases lay between the germline ends. The source of the sample is a study of T cell responses to AZD1222 COVID-19 vaccine. Study overall: Second doses at about 4 or about 12 weeks were pooled.

Sequencing used immunoSEQ multiplex PCR; TCRdb keeps in-frame clones, though not all of them. Of roughly 100,000 clones detected, more than 75% appear once; the ten largest clones hold 2% to 3%. Broader study findings: Possibly, clonal diversity was underestimated; donors were largely white British and included more females. The CD4 TCRs associated with vaccination extended across spike and predominated at 160-218 and 743-854. Only 5 or 6 people who got AZD1222 tested seropositive at baseline.

This specimen consisted of peripheral blood, obtained on day 0 of AZD1222 vaccination. The origin of this receptor is an adult in good health. The chain has TRBV27 and TRBJ1-1; unclear D gene. The CDR3 region has the DNA TGTGCCAGCAGTCAAAGTTTGAACACTGAAGCTTTCTTT. Translation: CASSQSLNTEAFF.